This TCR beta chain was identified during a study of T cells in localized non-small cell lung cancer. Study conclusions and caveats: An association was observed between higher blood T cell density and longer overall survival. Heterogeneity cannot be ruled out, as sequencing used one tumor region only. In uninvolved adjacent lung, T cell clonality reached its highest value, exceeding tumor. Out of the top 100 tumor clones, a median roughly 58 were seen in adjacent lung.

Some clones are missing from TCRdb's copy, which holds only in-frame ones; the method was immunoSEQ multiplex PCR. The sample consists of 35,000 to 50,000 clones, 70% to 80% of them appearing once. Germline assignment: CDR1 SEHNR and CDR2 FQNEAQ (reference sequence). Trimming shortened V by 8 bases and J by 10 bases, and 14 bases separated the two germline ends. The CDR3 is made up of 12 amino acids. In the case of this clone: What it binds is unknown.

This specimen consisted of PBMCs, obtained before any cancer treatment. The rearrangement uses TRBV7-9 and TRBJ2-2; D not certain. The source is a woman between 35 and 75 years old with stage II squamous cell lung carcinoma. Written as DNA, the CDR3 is TGTGCCAGCGATTTAGGCTCGGAGGAGCTGTTTTTT. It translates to CASDLGSEELFF.